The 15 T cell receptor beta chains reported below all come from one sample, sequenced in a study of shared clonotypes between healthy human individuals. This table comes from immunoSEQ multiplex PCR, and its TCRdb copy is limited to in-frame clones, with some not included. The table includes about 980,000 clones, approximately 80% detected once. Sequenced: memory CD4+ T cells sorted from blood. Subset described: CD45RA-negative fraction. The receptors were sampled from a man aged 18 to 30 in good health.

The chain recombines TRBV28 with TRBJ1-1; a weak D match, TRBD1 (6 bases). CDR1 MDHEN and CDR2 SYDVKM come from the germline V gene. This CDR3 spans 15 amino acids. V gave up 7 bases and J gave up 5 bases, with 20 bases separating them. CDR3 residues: CASNPAGAGGTEAFF. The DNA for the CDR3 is TGTGCCAGCAACCCGGCAGGGGCCGGGGGTACTGAAGCTTTCTTT.

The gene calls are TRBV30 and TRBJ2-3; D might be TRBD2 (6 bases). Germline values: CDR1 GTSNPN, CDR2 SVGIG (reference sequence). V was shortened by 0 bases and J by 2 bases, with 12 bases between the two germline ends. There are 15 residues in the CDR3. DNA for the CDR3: TGTGCCTGGAGTGTACGGGACTTCTACACAGATACGCAGTATTTT. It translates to CAWSVRDFYTDTQYF. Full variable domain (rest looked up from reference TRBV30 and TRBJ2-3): SQTIHQWPATLVQPVGSPLSLECTVEGTSNPNLYWYRQAAGRGLQLLFYSVGIGQISSEVPQNLSASRPQDRQFILSSKKLLLSDSGFYLCAWSVRDFYTDTQYFGPGTRLTVL.

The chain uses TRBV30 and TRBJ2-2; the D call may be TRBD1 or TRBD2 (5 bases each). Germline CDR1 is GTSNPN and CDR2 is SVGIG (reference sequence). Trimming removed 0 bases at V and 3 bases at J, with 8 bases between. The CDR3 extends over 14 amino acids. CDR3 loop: CAWSVGTYTGELFF. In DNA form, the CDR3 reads TGTGCCTGGAGTGTCGGGACCTACACCGGGGAGCTGTTTTTT.

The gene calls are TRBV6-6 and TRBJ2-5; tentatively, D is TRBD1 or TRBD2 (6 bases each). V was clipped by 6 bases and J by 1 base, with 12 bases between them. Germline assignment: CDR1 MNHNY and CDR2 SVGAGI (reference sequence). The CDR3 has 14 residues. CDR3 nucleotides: TGTGCCAGCAGGTCGAGGGGGGCCCAAGAGACCCAGTACTTC. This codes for CASRSRGAQETQYF.

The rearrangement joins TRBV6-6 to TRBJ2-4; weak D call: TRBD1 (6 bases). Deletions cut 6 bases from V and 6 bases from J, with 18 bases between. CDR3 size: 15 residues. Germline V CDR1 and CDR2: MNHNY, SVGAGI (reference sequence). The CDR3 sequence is CASRRQGHPTNIQYF. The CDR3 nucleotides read TGTGCCAGCAGGCGTCAGGGGCATCCAACAAACATTCAGTACTTC.

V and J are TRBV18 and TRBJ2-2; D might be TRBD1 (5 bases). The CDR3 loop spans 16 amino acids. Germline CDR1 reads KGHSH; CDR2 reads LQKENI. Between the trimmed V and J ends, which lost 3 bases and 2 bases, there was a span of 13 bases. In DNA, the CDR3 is TGTGCCAGCTCACCCCTCAGGGCAGATAACACCGGGGAGCTGTTTTTT. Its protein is CASSPLRADNTGELFF.

The CDR3 loop reads CASSPRPGTSDHSYEQYF. The CDR3 DNA sequence: TGTGCCAGCAGCCCCAGACCCGGGACTAGCGACCACTCCTACGAGCAGTACTTC. J is TRBJ2-7 and V is TRBV11-2; 10 bases map to TRBD2. Trimming took 5 bases from V and 0 from J; bases not matched to a gene: 13. The CDR3 contains 18 residues. Germline-derived CDR1 and CDR2 are SGHAT and FQNNGV.

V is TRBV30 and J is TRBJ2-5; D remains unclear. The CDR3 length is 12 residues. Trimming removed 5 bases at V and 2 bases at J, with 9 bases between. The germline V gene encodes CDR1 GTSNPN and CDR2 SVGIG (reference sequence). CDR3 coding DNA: TGTGCCTGGGGGTTCCTTCAAGAGACCCAGTACTTC. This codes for CAWGFLQETQYF.

The CDR3 loop reads CASSHGRLYYEQYF. CDR3 sequence (DNA): TGTGCCAGCAGCCATGGGCGGCTTTACTACGAGCAGTACTTC. The V and J genes are TRBV7-8 and TRBJ2-7, with D unresolved. This CDR3 contains 14 residues. The germline CDR1 and CDR2 sequences are SGHVS and FQNEAQ. The V end lost 5 bases, the J end lost 3 bases, and 14 bases lay between the germline ends.

CDR3 residues: CASSFSGGAGFQYF. Here the CDR3 DNA reads TGTGCCAGCAGCTTCTCAGGGGGCGCTGGCTTTCAGTACTTC. The V and J genes are TRBV11-2 and TRBJ2-4; 8 nucleotides align to TRBD1. The CDR3 is made up of 14 amino acids. Germline V CDR1 and CDR2: SGHAT, FQNNGV. The J segment lost 11 bases and the V segment lost 3 bases, leaving 9 bases of the junction unmatched.

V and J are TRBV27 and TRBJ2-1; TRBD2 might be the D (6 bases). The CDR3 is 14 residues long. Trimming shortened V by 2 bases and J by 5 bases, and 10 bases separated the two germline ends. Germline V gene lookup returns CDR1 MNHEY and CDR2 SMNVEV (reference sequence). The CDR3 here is CASSLRGGHNEQFF. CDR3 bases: TGTGCCAGCAGTTTAAGGGGAGGCCACAATGAGCAGTTCTTC.

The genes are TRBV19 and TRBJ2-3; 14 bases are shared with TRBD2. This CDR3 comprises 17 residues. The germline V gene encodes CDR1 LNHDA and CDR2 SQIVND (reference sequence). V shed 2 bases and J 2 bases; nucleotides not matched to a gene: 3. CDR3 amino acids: CASSILGLAGDTDTQYF. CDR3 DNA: TGTGCCAGTAGTATATTGGGACTAGCGGGAGACACAGATACGCAGTATTTT. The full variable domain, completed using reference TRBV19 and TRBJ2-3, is DGGITQSPKYLFRKEGQNVTLSCEQNLNHDAMYWYRQDPGQGLRLIYYSQIVNDFQKGDIAEGYSVSREKKESFPLTVTSAQKNPTAFYLCASSILGLAGDTDTQYFGPGTRLTVL.

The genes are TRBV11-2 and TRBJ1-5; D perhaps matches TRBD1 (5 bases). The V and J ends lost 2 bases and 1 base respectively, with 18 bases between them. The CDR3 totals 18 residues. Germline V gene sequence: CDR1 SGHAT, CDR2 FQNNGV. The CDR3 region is CASSLRANRGVSNQPQHF. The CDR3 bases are TGTGCCAGCAGCTTACGGGCGAATAGAGGGGTGAGCAATCAGCCCCAGCATTTT.

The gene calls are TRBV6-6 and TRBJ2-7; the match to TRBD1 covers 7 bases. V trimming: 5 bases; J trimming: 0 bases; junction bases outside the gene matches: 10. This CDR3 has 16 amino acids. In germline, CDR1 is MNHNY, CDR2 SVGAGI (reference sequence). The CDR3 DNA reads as TGTGCCAGCAGTCGTCTAGGACAGGCCAGCTCCTACGAGCAGTACTTC. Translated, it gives CASSRLGQASSYEQYF.

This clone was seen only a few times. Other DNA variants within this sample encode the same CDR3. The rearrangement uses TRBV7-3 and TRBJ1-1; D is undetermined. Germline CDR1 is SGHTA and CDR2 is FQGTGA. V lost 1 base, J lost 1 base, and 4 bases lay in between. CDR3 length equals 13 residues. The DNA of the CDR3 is TGTGCCAGCAGCTTAAGCCGGAACACTGAAGCTTTCTTT. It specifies CASSLSRNTEAFF. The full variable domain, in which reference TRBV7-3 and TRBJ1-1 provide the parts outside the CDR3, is GAGVSQTPSNKVTEKGKYVELRCDPISGHTALYWYRQSLGQGPEFLIYFQGTGAADDSGLPNDRFFAVRPEGSVSTLKIQRTERGDSAVYLCASSLSRNTEAFFGQGTRLTVV.